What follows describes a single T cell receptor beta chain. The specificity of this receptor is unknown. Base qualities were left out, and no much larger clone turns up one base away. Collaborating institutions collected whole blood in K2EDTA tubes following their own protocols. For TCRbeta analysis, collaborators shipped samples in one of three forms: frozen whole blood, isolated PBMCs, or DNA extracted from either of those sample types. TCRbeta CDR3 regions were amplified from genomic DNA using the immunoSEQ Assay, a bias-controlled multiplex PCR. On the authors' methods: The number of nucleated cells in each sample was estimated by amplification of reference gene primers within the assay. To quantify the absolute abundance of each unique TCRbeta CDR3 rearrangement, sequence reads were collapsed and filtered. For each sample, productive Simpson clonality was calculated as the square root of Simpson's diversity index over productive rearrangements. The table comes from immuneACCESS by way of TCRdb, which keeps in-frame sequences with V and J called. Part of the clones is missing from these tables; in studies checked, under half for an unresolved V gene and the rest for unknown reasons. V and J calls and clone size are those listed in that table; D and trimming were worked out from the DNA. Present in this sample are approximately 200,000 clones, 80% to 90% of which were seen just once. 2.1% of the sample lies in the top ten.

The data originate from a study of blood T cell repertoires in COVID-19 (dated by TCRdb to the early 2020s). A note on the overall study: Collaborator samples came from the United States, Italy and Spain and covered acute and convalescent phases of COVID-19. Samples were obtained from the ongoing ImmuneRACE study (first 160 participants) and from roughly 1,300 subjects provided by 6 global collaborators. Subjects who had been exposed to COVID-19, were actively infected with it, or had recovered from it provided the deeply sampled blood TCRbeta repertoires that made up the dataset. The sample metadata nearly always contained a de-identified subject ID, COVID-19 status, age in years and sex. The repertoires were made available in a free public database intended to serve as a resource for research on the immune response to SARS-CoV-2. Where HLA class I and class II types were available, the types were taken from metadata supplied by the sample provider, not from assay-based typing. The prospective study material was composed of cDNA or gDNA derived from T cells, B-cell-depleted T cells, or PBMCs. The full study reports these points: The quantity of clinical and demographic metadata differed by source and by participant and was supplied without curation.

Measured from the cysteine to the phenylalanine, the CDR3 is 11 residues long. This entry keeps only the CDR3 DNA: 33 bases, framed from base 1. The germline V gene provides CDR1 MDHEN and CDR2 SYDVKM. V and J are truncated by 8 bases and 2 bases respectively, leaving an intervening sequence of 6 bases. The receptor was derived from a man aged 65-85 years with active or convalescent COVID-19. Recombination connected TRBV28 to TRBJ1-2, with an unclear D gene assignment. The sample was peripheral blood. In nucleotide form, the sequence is TGTGCCAGCCAGTCGAACTATGGCTACACCTTC. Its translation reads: CASQSNYGYTF.